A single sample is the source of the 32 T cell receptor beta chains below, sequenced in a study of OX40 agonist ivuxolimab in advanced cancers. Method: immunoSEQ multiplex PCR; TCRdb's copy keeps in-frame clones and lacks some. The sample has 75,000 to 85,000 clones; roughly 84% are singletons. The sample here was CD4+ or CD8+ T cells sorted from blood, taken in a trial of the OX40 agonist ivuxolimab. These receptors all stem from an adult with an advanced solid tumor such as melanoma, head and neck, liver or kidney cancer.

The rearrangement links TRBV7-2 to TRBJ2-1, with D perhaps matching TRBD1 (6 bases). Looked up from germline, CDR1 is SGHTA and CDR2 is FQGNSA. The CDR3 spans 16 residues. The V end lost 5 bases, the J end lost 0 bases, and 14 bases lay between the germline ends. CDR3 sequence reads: CASSVTGMSSYNEQFF. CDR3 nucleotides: TGTGCCAGCAGCGTGACAGGAATGAGCTCCTACAATGAGCAGTTCTTC.

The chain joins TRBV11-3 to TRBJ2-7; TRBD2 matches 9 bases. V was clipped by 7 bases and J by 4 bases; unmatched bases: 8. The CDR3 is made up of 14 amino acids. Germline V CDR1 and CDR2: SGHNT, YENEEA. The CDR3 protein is CASKGSSGVYEQYF. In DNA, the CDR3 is TGTGCCAGCAAAGGTTCTAGCGGGGTATACGAGCAGTACTTC.

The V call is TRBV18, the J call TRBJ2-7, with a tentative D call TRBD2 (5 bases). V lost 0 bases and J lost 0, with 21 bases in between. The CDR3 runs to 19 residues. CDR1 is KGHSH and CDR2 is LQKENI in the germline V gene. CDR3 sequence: CASSPPGSWVDRDSYEQYF. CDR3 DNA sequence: TGTGCCAGCTCACCACCAGGGAGTTGGGTGGATAGAGACTCCTACGAGCAGTACTTC.

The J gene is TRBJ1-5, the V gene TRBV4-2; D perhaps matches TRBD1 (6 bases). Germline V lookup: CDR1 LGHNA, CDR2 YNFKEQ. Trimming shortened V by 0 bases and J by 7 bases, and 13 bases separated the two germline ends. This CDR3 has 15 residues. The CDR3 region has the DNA TGTGCCAGCAGCCAAGAGTACCAGGGGAGGCAGCCCCAGCATTTT. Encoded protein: CASSQEYQGRQPQHF.

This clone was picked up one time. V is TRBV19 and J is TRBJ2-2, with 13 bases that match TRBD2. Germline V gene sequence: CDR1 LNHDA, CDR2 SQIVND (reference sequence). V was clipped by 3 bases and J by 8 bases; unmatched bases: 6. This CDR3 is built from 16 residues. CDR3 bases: TGTGCCAGTAGTATCGCACCGGGACTAGCGGGAGGGGAGCTGTTTTTT. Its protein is CASSIAPGLAGGELFF.

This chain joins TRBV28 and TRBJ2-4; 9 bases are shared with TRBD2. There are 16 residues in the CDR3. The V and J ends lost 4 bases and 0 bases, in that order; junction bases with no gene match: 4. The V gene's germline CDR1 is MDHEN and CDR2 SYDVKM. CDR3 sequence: CASSSTSGVAKNIQYF. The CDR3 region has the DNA TGTGCCAGCAGTTCGACTAGCGGAGTAGCCAAAAACATTCAGTACTTC.

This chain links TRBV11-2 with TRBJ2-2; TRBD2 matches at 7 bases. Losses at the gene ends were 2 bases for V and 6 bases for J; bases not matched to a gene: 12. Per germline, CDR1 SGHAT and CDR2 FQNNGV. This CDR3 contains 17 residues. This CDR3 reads CASSLSGSGTAAGELFF. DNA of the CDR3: TGTGCCAGCAGCTTATCCGGAAGCGGGACGGCGGCCGGGGAGCTGTTTTTT.

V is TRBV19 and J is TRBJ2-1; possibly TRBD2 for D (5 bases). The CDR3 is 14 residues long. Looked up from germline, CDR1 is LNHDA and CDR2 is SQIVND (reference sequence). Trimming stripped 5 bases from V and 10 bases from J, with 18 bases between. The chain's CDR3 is CASSPPVGRGEQFF. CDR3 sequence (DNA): TGTGCCAGTAGTCCCCCGGTAGGGCGCGGGGAGCAGTTCTTC. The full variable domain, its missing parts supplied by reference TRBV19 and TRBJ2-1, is DGGITQSPKYLFRKEGQNVTLSCEQNLNHDAMYWYRQDPGQGLRLIYYSQIVNDFQKGDIAEGYSVSREKKESFPLTVTSAQKNPTAFYLCASSPPVGRGEQFFGPGTRLTVL.

CDR3 in DNA: TGTGCCAGCAGCTTAGGAAGTTCTAGCGGGTTTTCCGAGCAGTACTTC. As protein: CASSLGSSSGFSEQYF. The V call is TRBV5-4, the J call TRBJ2-7; TRBD2 aligns across 8 bases. The CDR3 consists of 16 residues. With V trimmed by 2 bases and J by 6 bases, 13 bases remained unmatched. Looked up from germline, CDR1 is SGHNT and CDR2 is YYREEE (reference sequence).

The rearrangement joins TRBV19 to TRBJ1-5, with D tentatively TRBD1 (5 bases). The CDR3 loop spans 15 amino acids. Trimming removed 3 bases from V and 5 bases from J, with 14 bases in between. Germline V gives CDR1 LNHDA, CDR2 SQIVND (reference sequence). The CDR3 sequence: CASSIAAQGYQPQHF. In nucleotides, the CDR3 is TGTGCCAGTAGTATTGCAGCGCAGGGCTATCAGCCCCAGCATTTT. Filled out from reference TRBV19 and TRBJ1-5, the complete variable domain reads DGGITQSPKYLFRKEGQNVTLSCEQNLNHDAMYWYRQDPGQGLRLIYYSQIVNDFQKGDIAEGYSVSREKKESFPLTVTSAQKNPTAFYLCASSIAAQGYQPQHFGDGTRLSIL.

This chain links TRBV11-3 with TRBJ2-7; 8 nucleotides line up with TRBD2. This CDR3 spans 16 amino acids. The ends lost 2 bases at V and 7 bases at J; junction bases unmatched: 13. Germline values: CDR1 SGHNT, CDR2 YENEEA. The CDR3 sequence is CASSLPPPGGLMEQYF. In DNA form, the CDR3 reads TGTGCCAGCAGCTTACCCCCCCCGGGAGGGCTGATGGAGCAGTACTTC.

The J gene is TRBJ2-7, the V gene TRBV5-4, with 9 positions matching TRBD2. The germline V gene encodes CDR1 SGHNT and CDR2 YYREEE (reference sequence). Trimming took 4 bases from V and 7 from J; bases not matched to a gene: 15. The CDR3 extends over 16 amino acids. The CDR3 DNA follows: TGTGCCAGCAGCCCCGGGATGGTAGCGGGAGCCCCTGAGCAGTACTTC. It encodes CASSPGMVAGAPEQYF.

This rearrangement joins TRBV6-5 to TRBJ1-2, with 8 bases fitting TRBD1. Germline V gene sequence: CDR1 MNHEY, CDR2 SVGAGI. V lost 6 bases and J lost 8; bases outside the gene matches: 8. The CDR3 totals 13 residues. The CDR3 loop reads CASSLGQGWGYTF. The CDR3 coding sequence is TGTGCCAGCAGCCTAGGACAGGGTTGGGGCTACACCTTC.

The CDR3 is CASSSTNEKLFF. CDR3 sequence (DNA): TGTGCCAGCAGCTCGACTAATGAAAAACTGTTTTTT. V usage is TRBV9 and J usage is TRBJ1-4; D is undetermined. Deletions cut 4 bases from V and 2 bases from J, with 3 bases between. The CDR3 covers 12 residues. Germline V CDR1 and CDR2: SGDLS, YYNGEE.

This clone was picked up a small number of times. The CDR3 reads CASSAGLAGPQYF. The CDR3 nucleotides are TGTGCCAGCAGCGCTGGACTAGCGGGGCCCCAGTACTTC. The chain combines TRBV11-1 with TRBJ2-7, with 12 bases that match TRBD2. V was pared by 5 bases and J by 10 bases, with 6 bases of the junction left unmatched. Germline CDR1 and CDR2: SGHAT and FQDESV (reference sequence). The CDR3 spans 13 residues.

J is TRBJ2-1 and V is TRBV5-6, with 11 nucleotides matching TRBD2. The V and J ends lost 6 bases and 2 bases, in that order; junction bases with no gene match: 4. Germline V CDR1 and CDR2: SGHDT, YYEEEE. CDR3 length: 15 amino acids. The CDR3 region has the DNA TGTGCCAGCATCTTTAGCGGGAGGGCCTACAATGAGCAGTTCTTC. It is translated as CASIFSGRAYNEQFF.

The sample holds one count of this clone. CDR3 residues: CASSGFVAGANVLTF. In nucleotides, the CDR3 is TGTGCCAGCAGCGGGTTCGTGGCTGGGGCCAACGTCCTGACTTTC. The rearrangement links TRBV5-5 to TRBJ2-6, with no clear D. The CDR3 has 15 residues. Germline CDR1 and CDR2: SGHKS and YYEKEE (reference sequence). The V end lost 4 bases, the J end lost 2 bases, and 10 bases lay between the germline ends.

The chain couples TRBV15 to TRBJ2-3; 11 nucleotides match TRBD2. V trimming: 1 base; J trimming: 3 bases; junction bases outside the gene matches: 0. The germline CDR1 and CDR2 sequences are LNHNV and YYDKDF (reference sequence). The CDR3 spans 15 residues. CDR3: CATSRGTSGTDTQYF. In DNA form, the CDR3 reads TGTGCCACCAGCAGAGGGACTAGCGGGACAGATACGCAGTATTTT.

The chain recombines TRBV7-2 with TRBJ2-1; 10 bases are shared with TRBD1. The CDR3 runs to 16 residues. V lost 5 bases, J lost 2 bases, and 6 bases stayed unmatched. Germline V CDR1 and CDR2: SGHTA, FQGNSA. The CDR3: CASSQGQGIPYNEQFF. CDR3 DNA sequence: TGTGCCAGCAGCCAGGGACAGGGGATCCCCTACAATGAGCAGTTCTTC.

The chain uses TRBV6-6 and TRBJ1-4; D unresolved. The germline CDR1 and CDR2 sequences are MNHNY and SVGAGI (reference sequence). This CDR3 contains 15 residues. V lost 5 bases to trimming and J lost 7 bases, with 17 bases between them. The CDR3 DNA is TGTGCCAGCAGTCGCGGTGAAGTCCGATCTGAAAAACTGTTTTTT. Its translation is CASSRGEVRSEKLFF.

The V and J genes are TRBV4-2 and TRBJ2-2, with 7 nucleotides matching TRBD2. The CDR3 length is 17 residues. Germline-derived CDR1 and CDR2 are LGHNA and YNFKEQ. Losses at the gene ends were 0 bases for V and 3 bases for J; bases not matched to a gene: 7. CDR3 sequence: CASSQEVGGSHTGELFF. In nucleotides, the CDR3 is TGTGCCAGCAGCCAAGAAGTCGGCGGGAGCCACACCGGGGAGCTGTTTTTT.

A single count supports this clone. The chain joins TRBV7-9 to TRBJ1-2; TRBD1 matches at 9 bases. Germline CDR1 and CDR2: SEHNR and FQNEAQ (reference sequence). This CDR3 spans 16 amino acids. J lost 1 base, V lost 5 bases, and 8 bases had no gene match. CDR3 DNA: TGTGCCAGCAGCAGTGGACAGGGGTCGGATAACTATGGCTACACCTTC. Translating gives CASSSGQGSDNYGYTF.

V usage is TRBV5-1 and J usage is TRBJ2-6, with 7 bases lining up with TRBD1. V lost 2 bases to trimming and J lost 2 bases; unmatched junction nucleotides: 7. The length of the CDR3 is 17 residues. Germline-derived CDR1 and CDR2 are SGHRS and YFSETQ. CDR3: CASSFRTGDTGANVLTF. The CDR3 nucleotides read TGCGCCAGCAGCTTTCGAACAGGGGATACTGGGGCCAACGTCCTGACTTTC.

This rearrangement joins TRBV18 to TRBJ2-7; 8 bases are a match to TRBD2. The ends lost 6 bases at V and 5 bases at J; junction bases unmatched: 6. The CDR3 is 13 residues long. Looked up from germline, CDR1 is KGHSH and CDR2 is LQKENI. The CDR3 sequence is CASSPGGGDEQYF. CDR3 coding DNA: TGTGCCAGCTCGCCCGGGGGGGGTGACGAGCAGTACTTC.

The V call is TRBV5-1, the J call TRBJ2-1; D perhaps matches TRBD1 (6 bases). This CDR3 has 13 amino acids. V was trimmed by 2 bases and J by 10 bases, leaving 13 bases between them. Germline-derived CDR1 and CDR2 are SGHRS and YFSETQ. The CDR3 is CASSLGFGGEQFF. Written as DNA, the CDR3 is TGCGCCAGCAGCTTAGGGTTTGGGGGCGAGCAGTTCTTC.

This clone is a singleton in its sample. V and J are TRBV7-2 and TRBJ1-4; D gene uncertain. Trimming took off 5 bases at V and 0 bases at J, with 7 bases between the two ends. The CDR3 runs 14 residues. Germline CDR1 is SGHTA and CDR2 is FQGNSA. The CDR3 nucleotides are TGTGCCAGCAGCCAAAGTCCAACTAATGAAAAACTGTTTTTT. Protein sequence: CASSQSPTNEKLFF. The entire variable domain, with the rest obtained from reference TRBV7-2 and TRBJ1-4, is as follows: GAGVSQSPSNKVTEKGKDVELRCDPISGHTALYWYRQSLGQGLEFLIYFQGNSAPDKSGLPSDRFSAERTGGSVSTLTIQRTQQEDSAVYLCASSQSPTNEKLFFGSGTQLSVL.

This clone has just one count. CDR3 residues: CASSPRLAGGRGELFF. CDR3 in DNA: TGTGCCAGCAGCCCAAGACTAGCGGGAGGGCGGGGGGAGCTGTTTTTT. This chain uses TRBV28 with TRBJ2-2; 14 nucleotides line up with TRBD2. The V gene's germline CDR1 is MDHEN and CDR2 SYDVKM. Trimming took 6 bases from V and 8 from J; bases not matched to a gene: 8. The CDR3 covers 16 residues.

The DNA for the CDR3 is TGTGCCAGCAGCGCTACAGGGGGCAGGGAGCTGTTTTTT. Protein: CASSATGGRELFF. The rearrangement links TRBV7-3 to TRBJ2-2; 9 nucleotides align to TRBD1. CDR1 is SGHTA and CDR2 is FQGTGA in the germline V gene. There are 13 residues in the CDR3. Unmatched junction bases numbered 4, after V lost 5 bases and J lost 9 bases. Based on the CDR3 plus reference TRBV7-3 and TRBJ2-2, the full variable domain is GAGVSQTPSNKVTEKGKYVELRCDPISGHTALYWYRQSLGQGPEFLIYFQGTGAADDSGLPNDRFFAVRPEGSVSTLKIQRTERGDSAVYLCASSATGGRELFFGEGSRLTVL.

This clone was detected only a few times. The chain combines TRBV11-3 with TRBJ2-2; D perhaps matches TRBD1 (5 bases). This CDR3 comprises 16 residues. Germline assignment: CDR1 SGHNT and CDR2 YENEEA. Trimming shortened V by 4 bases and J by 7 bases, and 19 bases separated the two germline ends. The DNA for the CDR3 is TGTGCCAGCAGCTCTTACACACAGGCTCGGAGCGGGGAGCTGTTTTTT. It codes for CASSSYTQARSGELFF.

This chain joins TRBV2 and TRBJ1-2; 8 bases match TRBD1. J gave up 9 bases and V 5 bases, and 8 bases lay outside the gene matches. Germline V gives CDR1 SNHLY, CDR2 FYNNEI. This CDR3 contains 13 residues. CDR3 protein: CASSPGQVGSYTF. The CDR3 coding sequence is TGTGCCAGCAGTCCGGGACAGGTCGGTAGCTACACCTTC.

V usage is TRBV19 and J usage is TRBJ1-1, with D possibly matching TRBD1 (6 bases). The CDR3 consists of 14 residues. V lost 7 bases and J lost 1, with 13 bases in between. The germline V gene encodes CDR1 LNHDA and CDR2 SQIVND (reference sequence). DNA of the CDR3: TGTGCCAGTATGGGGCAGGGGAGGAACACTGAAGCTTTCTTT. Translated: CASMGQGRNTEAFF.

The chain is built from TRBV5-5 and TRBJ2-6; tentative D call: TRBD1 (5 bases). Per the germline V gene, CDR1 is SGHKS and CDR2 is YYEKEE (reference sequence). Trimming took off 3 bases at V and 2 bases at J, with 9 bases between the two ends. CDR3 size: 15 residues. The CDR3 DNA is TGTGCCAGCAGCTGGCGGACAACTGGGGCCAACGTCCTGACTTTC. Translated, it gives CASSWRTTGANVLTF.